This is a list of T cell receptor beta chains from one sample in a study of T cell responses to AZD1222 COVID-19 vaccine. Produced via immunoSEQ multiplex PCR; TCRdb's table is partial and in-frame only. Of roughly 120,000 clones in the sample, about 91% were seen once. Sample: peripheral blood, taken on day 0 of AZD1222 vaccination. Source of these receptors: an adult in good health. Each CDR3 is given with its conserved first and last residue. D genes are given only for firm matches. A clone size is listed for some rows: how often the clone was seen (once, few, many), or a class if it is expanded.

V gene	D gene	J gene	clone size	CDR3 length	CDR3 DNA	CDR3 protein
TRBV7-9	TRBD1	TRBJ2-3	NA	16	TGTGCCAGCACCACTTCCGGGACAGGGTCCACAGATACGCAGTATTTT	CASTTSGTGSTDTQYF
TRBV12-3/TRBV12-4	NA	TRBJ2-4	once	13	TGTGCCACCTCATTAGGGGGAAGGGGCATTCAGTACTTC	CATSLGGRGIQYF
TRBV2	TRBD1	TRBJ1-1	NA	14	TGTGCCAGCTCGTCCGGACAGGGGTCCACTGAAGCTTTCTTT	CASSSGQGSTEAFF
TRBV6-2/TRBV6-3	NA	TRBJ1-5	NA	16	TGTGCCAGCAGTTACAGGGCCTCGTTACAGTATCAGCCCCAGCATTTT	CASSYRASLQYQPQHF
TRBV6-5	NA	TRBJ1-6	NA	14	TGTGCCAGCGAACAAGGACTGAATAATTCACCCCTCCACTTT	CASEQGLNNSPLHF
TRBV4-2	NA	TRBJ1-2	NA	14	TGTGCCAGCAGCCAAGAAGGGGTACGCTATGGCTACACCTTC	CASSQEGVRYGYTF
TRBV11-1	TRBD1	TRBJ1-1	NA	14	TGTGCCAGCAGCTCCTCGGACAGGGTAGCTGAAGCTTTCTTT	CASSSSDRVAEAFF
TRBV19	NA	TRBJ1-1	NA	14	TGTGCCAGTAACAGAGACGGGGGGAGGACTGAAGCTTTCTTT	CASNRDGGRTEAFF
TRBV5-1	NA	TRBJ1-5	NA	15	TGCGCCAGCAGCCCGGACGGGCTCACAAATCAGCCCCAGCATTTT	CASSPDGLTNQPQHF
TRBV7-9	NA	TRBJ1-1	NA	15	TGTGCCAGCAGCCCTTGGGGATCTTCGTTCGCTGAAGCTTTCTTT	CASSPWGSSFAEAFF
TRBV24-1	TRBD1	TRBJ1-2	NA	18	TGTGCCACCAGTGATGACCGGACAGGGCCCTTTGAGGGGAATGGCTACACCTTC	CATSDDRTGPFEGNGYTF
TRBV15	TRBD1	TRBJ2-3	NA	22	TGTGCCACCAGCAGAGATCGCCCCAGGGGGCCTTCGGGTGGGAGTTTTTCTGATACGCAGTATTTT	CATSRDRPRGPSGGSFSDTQYF
TRBV12-3/TRBV12-4	NA	TRBJ1-5	NA	12	TGTGCCAGCAGCCCGCTCGGTCAGCCCCAGCATTTT	CASSPLGQPQHF
TRBV5-6	NA	TRBJ1-1	NA	15	TGTGCCAGCAGCTTGGGGCAGCTCTTGGAAGCTGAAGCTTTCTTT	CASSLGQLLEAEAFF
TRBV4-2	NA	TRBJ1-6	NA	15	TGTGCCAGCAGCCAAGATCTGGGAATTGGCTCACCCCTCCACTTT	CASSQDLGIGSPLHF
TRBV4-1	NA	TRBJ1-1	NA	15	TGCGCCAGCAGCCTTAACGGGGCACTGAACACTGAAGCTTTCTTT	CASSLNGALNTEAFF
TRBV28	TRBD1	TRBJ1-1	NA	13	TGTGCCAGCAGTGGACAGGGGGCGCGGGAAGCTTTCTTT	CASSGQGAREAFF
TRBV19	NA	TRBJ1-2	NA	14	TGTGCCAGTAGACGACAGCCTACTAACTATGGCTACACCTTC	CASRRQPTNYGYTF
TRBV3-1/TRBV3-2	TRBD1	TRBJ1-4	NA	18	TGTGCCAGCAGCCAAGACCTCCCGGGACAGGGGGCTAAAGAAAAACTGTTTTTT	CASSQDLPGQGAKEKLFF
TRBV5-6	NA	TRBJ1-1	NA	15	TGTGCCAGCAGCTTGGTAAGGGGGACGAACACTGAAGCTTTCTTT	CASSLVRGTNTEAFF
TRBV28	NA	TRBJ1-2	NA	13	TGTGCCAGCAGGTCAGGCTCTTACTATGGCTACACCTTC	CASRSGSYYGYTF
TRBV6-5	TRBD2	TRBJ2-1	NA	15	TGTGCCAGCAATAGACACCCGGGGGGAGACAATGAGCAGTTCTTC	CASNRHPGGDNEQFF
TRBV7-8	NA	TRBJ2-7	NA	15	TGTGCCAGCAGCTTGTACCAGGGGCCCCCCTACGAGCAGTACTTC	CASSLYQGPPYEQYF
TRBV9	NA	TRBJ1-1	NA	13	TGTGCCAGCAGCGTACAGGGGAACACTGAAGCTTTCTTT	CASSVQGNTEAFF
TRBV7-9	TRBD1	TRBJ1-2	NA	17	TGTGCCAGCAGCTTCGCGCGAATAGTACAGGGGACGGGTGGCTACACCTTC	CASSFARIVQGTGGYTF
TRBV6-5	NA	TRBJ2-4	NA	15	TGTGCCAGCAGTTACTCTTCCCGAGGGGTAAACATTCAGTACTTC	CASSYSSRGVNIQYF
TRBV3-1/TRBV3-2	NA	TRBJ1-2	NA	14	TGTGCCAGCAGCCAAGGGGCAATGGACTATGGCTACACCTTC	CASSQGAMDYGYTF
TRBV9	NA	TRBJ1-2	NA	13	TGTGCCAGCAGCGCCCAGGTTGAGGGGGGCTACACCTTC	CASSAQVEGGYTF
TRBV27	NA	TRBJ1-1	NA	13	TGTGCCAGCAGTTTGACGGGGAGGACTGAAGCTTTCTTT	CASSLTGRTEAFF
TRBV5-5	NA	TRBJ1-1	NA	15	TGTGCCAGCAGTGTAAGTGGCGCAGAGAACACTGAAGCTTTCTTT	CASSVSGAENTEAFF
TRBV4-1	TRBD2	TRBJ2-3	NA	16	TGCGCCAGCAGCCGAACGGGGACTAGCGGCACAGATACGCAGTATTTT	CASSRTGTSGTDTQYF
TRBV7-2	TRBD1	TRBJ2-5	NA	14	TGTGCCAGCAGCCCGGGGACAGGGAAACAGACCCAGTACTTC	CASSPGTGKQTQYF
TRBV6-2/TRBV6-3	TRBD1	TRBJ1-1	NA	18	TGTGCCAGCAGTTACGTAACCGGGACAGGGGTGATGAACACTGAAGCTTTCTTT	CASSYVTGTGVMNTEAFF
TRBV5-6	NA	TRBJ1-2	NA	13	TGTGCCAGCAGCTTTTTATCTAACTATGGCTACACCTTC	CASSFLSNYGYTF
TRBV13	NA	TRBJ1-1	NA	13	TGTGCCAGCAGCCCAGCCCCATACACTGAAGCTTTCTTT	CASSPAPYTEAFF
TRBV11-1	NA	TRBJ1-5	NA	13	TGTGCCAGCAGCTTATGGGGTGATCAGCCCCAGCATTTT	CASSLWGDQPQHF